This T cell receptor beta chain was retrieved from a study of T cell responses to AZD1222 COVID-19 vaccine. Per germline, CDR1 SNHLY and CDR2 FYNNEI. There are 10 residues in the CDR3. Trimming took 7 bases from V and 6 from J, leaving 3 bases between them. TCRdb's copy holds only in-frame clones and misses some; the assay was immunoSEQ multiplex PCR. Of around 120,000 clones detected, around 92% appear once; the ten largest clones hold around 15%. This clone appeared once. The receptor was isolated from an adult in good health. The source material was peripheral blood, sampled on day 0 of AZD1222 vaccination. The chain carries TRBV2 and TRBJ1-4, with D unresolved. The CDR3 spells CASIHEKLFF. CDR3 coding DNA: TGTGCCAGCATTCATGAAAAACTGTTTTTT.